The rows below give T cell receptor beta chains drawn from one sample of a study of OX40 agonist ivuxolimab in advanced cancers. Clones were read by immunoSEQ multiplex PCR, and TCRdb kept only the in-frame ones, dropping some. The table lists roughly 100,000 clones, about four fifths of them singletons. This sample comprised CD4+ or CD8+ T cells sorted from blood, obtained in a trial of the OX40 agonist ivuxolimab. The receptors derive from an adult with an advanced solid tumor such as melanoma, head and neck, liver or kidney cancer. CDR3s include the opening cysteine and the closing phenylalanine or tryptophan. A D gene is named only where the DNA matches it firmly. Only part of the rows carry a size: once, few, many, or a class if the clone is expanded.

abundance	v_gene	j_gene	d_gene	CDR3nt	CDR3aa
NA	TRBV5-6	TRBJ2-1	NA	TGTGCCAGCAGCTTGGACCGTTACAATGAGCAGTTCTTC	CASSLDRYNEQFF
NA	TRBV10-2	TRBJ1-1	TRBD1	TGCGCCAGCAGCCAGGGACAGGGGGCGCGGAGCACTGAAGCTTTCTTT	CASSQGQGARSTEAFF
NA	TRBV9	TRBJ2-2	NA	TGTGCCAGCGAGACCGGGACGGTGGGGAACACCGGGGAGCTGTTTTTT	CASETGTVGNTGELFF
few	TRBV6-6	TRBJ1-1	NA	TGTGCCAGCAGTCCAGTGATTGGGAACACTGAAGCTTTCTTT	CASSPVIGNTEAFF
NA	TRBV11-2	TRBJ2-3	NA	TGTGCCAGCAGCCCGGGGACTTCGAGCACAGATACGCAGTATTTT	CASSPGTSSTDTQYF
NA	TRBV6-4	TRBJ1-2	NA	TGTGCCAGCAGTCCCGGCGGGAACTATGGCTACACCTTC	CASSPGGNYGYTF
few	TRBV11-2	TRBJ1-2	TRBD1	TGTGCCAGCAGCTTAGACCCCGGGACAGGGGTGGGTATTGGCTACACCTTC	CASSLDPGTGVGIGYTF
NA	TRBV9	TRBJ2-3	NA	TGTGCCAGCAGCGTAGAAAGCACAGATACGCAGTATTTT	CASSVESTDTQYF
NA	TRBV5-8	TRBJ1-1	NA	TGTGCCAGCAGCTTGGCAGGGTTAGGCACTGAAGCTTTCTTT	CASSLAGLGTEAFF
NA	TRBV6-1	TRBJ2-7	NA	TGTGCCAGCAGTGACGAGGGACGCTCCTACGAGCAGTACTTC	CASSDEGRSYEQYF
NA	TRBV15	TRBJ2-4	TRBD1	TGTGCCACCAGCAGCCCCCCAGGGGGTAGCATTCAGTACTTC	CATSSPPGGSIQYF
NA	TRBV7-8	TRBJ2-2	NA	TGTGCCAGCAGACACGGTTACACCGGGGAGCTGTTTTTT	CASRHGYTGELFF
NA	TRBV27	TRBJ2-7	NA	TGTGCCAGCAGTTATTCGGGCCGGGGGGAGCAGTACTTC	CASSYSGRGEQYF
NA	TRBV5-6	TRBJ2-1	TRBD2	TGTGCCAGCAGCCCCCCCGGGACTAGCGGGAGTCAGAATGATGAGCAGTTCTTC	CASSPPGTSGSQNDEQFF
NA	TRBV29-1	TRBJ1-2	NA	TGCAGCGTTGTTCTCGGGACCGGCTACACCTTC	CSVVLGTGYTF
NA	TRBV2	TRBJ2-7	NA	TGTGCCAGCAGTTTCAACTATCCCTACGAGCAGTACTTC	CASSFNYPYEQYF
NA	TRBV15	TRBJ2-7	NA	TGTGCCACCAGCTTCAGGGAGTTAGGGTACGAGCAGTACTTC	CATSFRELGYEQYF
NA	TRBV18	TRBJ1-4	TRBD1	TGTGCCAGCTCACCACGGCAGGGGGGTAGTGGTGAAAAACTGTTTTTT	CASSPRQGGSGEKLFF
NA	TRBV5-1	TRBJ1-1	TRBD1	TGCGCCAGCAGCGGGACTGACAGGGGGCGCATCCGATCGGGTGAAGCTTTCTTT	CASSGTDRGRIRSGEAFF
NA	TRBV7-9	TRBJ2-7	TRBD1	TGTGCCAGCAGCTCGGCTACAGGGGCCCTTTCGAGGGAGCAGTACTTC	CASSSATGALSREQYF
NA	TRBV6-6	TRBJ2-7	NA	TGTGCCAGCGTCGGAGTAAGTCACGAGCAGTACTTC	CASVGVSHEQYF
NA	TRBV11-3	TRBJ2-3	TRBD2	TGTGCCAGCAGCTTAGGCCGGACTAGCGGGAGCCCCCCGGATACGCAGTATTTT	CASSLGRTSGSPPDTQYF
NA	TRBV6-1	TRBJ2-1	TRBD1	TGTGCCAGCAGTGAACCGGGACAGAACTCCTACAATGAGCAGTTCTTC	CASSEPGQNSYNEQFF
NA	TRBV7-3	TRBJ1-1	NA	TGTGCCAGCAGCTTAACCCGCGGGGGGAAGAACACTGAAGCTTTCTTT	CASSLTRGGKNTEAFF
NA	TRBV11-2	TRBJ1-1	TRBD1	TGTGCCAGCAGCTCCGGGACAGGGTTGAACACTGAAGCTTTCTTT	CASSSGTGLNTEAFF
NA	TRBV18	TRBJ1-1	NA	TGTGCCAGCTCACCCAGGGTAGATGGCACTGAAGCTTTCTTT	CASSPRVDGTEAFF
NA	TRBV27	TRBJ1-5	NA	TGTGCCAGCCGCCCCCCCAGCGATCAGCCCCAGCATTTT	CASRPPSDQPQHF
NA	TRBV10-3	TRBJ1-2	TRBD1	TGTGCCATCAGTGAGAACGCACAGGGGGAGACCTATGGCTACACCTTC	CAISENAQGETYGYTF
NA	TRBV15	TRBJ2-1	NA	TGTGCCACCAGCAGTTGGGAGCAGTTCTTC	CATSSWEQFF
NA	TRBV5-1	TRBJ2-7	NA	TGCGCCAGCAGCTTAGGCAGGGGCTTAACCTACGAGCAGTACTTC	CASSLGRGLTYEQYF
NA	TRBV4-3	TRBJ2-3	TRBD2	TGCGCCAGCAGCCAGCACCGGACTAGAACAGATACGCAGTATTTT	CASSQHRTRTDTQYF
once	TRBV27	TRBJ1-5	TRBD1	TGTGCCAGCAGTCCTACAGGGGGAGGTCAGCCCCAGCATTTT	CASSPTGGGQPQHF
once	TRBV2	TRBJ1-3	TRBD1	TGTGCCAGCAGTGAAGCCGTTACAGGGGGCTCTGGAAACACCATATATTTT	CASSEAVTGGSGNTIYF
NA	TRBV4-1	TRBJ2-7	TRBD2	TGCGCCAGCAGCCAAGAAGGGGGGCTAGCGGGAGGACGCTCCTACGAGCAGTACTTC	CASSQEGGLAGGRSYEQYF
NA	TRBV5-8	TRBJ1-2	NA	TGTGCCAGCAGCTTGGAATCGGGGGACGGATATGGCTACACCTTC	CASSLESGDGYGYTF
few	TRBV4-3	TRBJ1-3	NA	TGCGCCAGCAGCCAAGATCCCAGCCTCTCTGGAAACACCATATATTTT	CASSQDPSLSGNTIYF
NA	TRBV7-9	TRBJ2-1	NA	TGTGCCAGCAGCGTAAAGTCCCCCAATGAGCAGTTCTTC	CASSVKSPNEQFF
NA	TRBV2	TRBJ1-3	NA	TGTGCCAGCAGCCAACAGGGAACTGGAAACACCATATATTTT	CASSQQGTGNTIYF
NA	TRBV27	TRBJ1-4	TRBD1	TGTGCCAGCAGTCGTCTGATCGGGACAGGTTCTTCTATTAATGAAAAACTGTTTTTT	CASSRLIGTGSSINEKLFF
NA	TRBV14	TRBJ2-1	TRBD2	TGTGCCAGCAGCCAAGGTAGCGGGTTTTACAATGAGCAGTTCTTC	CASSQGSGFYNEQFF
NA	TRBV7-2	TRBJ2-7	NA	TGTGCCAGCAGCTTAGGGGGTTTGACCTACGAGCAGTACTTC	CASSLGGLTYEQYF
NA	TRBV18	TRBJ2-7	TRBD1	TGTGCCAGCTCACCAATCCGACAGGGTTCCTACGAGCAGTACTTC	CASSPIRQGSYEQYF
few	TRBV18	TRBJ2-3	NA	TGTGCCAGCTCACCACCTTACGGGGTCCGGACAGATACGCAGTATTTT	CASSPPYGVRTDTQYF
NA	TRBV5-8	TRBJ1-1	NA	TGTGCCAGCAGTTTGAATAGGGGCACTGAAGCTTTCTTT	CASSLNRGTEAFF
NA	TRBV7-2	TRBJ2-2	NA	TGTGCCAGCAAGGGACGTCACACCGGGGAGCTGTTTTTT	CASKGRHTGELFF
NA	TRBV6-6	TRBJ1-1	NA	TGTGCCAGCAGCTTCCACGGAGATAACACTGAAGCTTTCTTT	CASSFHGDNTEAFF
once	TRBV29-1	TRBJ2-7	NA	TGCAGCGTTGCAGGGGCCTACGAGCAGTACTTC	CSVAGAYEQYF
NA	TRBV4-2	TRBJ2-7	TRBD1	TGTGCCAGCAGCCAGAAGACAGGGGGCTCCTACGAGCAGTACTTC	CASSQKTGGSYEQYF
NA	TRBV5-6	TRBJ1-2	NA	TGTGCCAGCAGCTCGGCAGGGACTAACTATGGCTACACCTTC	CASSSAGTNYGYTF
medium-sized	TRBV7-9	TRBJ1-1	NA	TGTGCCAGCAGCTTAGACACGGCGCTCTTT	CASSLDTALF
NA	TRBV7-3	TRBJ2-1	TRBD2	TGTGCCAGCAGCTTAATAGCGGGGCCTTACAATGAGCAGTTCTTC	CASSLIAGPYNEQFF
NA	TRBV7-6	TRBJ2-5	TRBD1	TGTGCCAGCAGCCCTGGGGACAGGGGCCAAGAGACCCAGTACTTC	CASSPGDRGQETQYF
NA	TRBV7-8	TRBJ2-1	TRBD2	TGTGCCAGCAAACTAGCGGGGGGGAATGAGCAGTTCTTC	CASKLAGGNEQFF
NA	TRBV9	TRBJ2-7	NA	TGTGCCAGCAGCGTAGATCTCGGAACCTACGAGCAGTACTTC	CASSVDLGTYEQYF
NA	TRBV20-1	TRBJ2-7	NA	TGCAGTGCTAGCAAAGGCCACGAGCAGTACTTC	CSASKGHEQYF
once	TRBV4-1	TRBJ2-7	TRBD2	TGCGCCAGCAGCCAGCAGCGGGAGACGACCTACGAGCAGTACTTC	CASSQQRETTYEQYF
NA	TRBV18	TRBJ1-1	NA	TGTGCCAGCTCACCACAGCCCGGAAACACTGAAGCTTTCTTT	CASSPQPGNTEAFF
NA	TRBV10-3	TRBJ2-7	NA	TGTGCCATCAGTGAGTGGCAGGGAACTCCCCACGAGCAGTACTTC	CAISEWQGTPHEQYF
few	TRBV29-1	TRBJ2-6	NA	TGCAGCGTTGAAGATCGTAGATACTCTGGGGCCAACGTCCTGACTTTC	CSVEDRRYSGANVLTF
NA	TRBV10-3	TRBJ2-2	NA	TGTGCCATCGGTCGGGTAGGGGTTGACACCGGGGAGCTGTTTTTT	CAIGRVGVDTGELFF